The 8 T cell receptor beta chains listed next were all sequenced from one sample in a study of sequential checkpoint blockade in melanoma. Generated by immunoSEQ multiplex PCR, the TCRdb table keeps only in-frame clones and is missing some. Of under 45,000 clones listed, 70% to 90% are singletons. Sample treatment: randomized to nivolumab then ipilimumab (arm A) or the reverse (arm B). Material: CD8+ T cells sorted from blood (inferred from file names), obtained from a patient given nivolumab and ipilimumab in sequence. Receptor source: a human donor with melanoma.

Regarding this clone: One junction end does not reproduce the germline sequence, and a read error may be involved. The chain's CDR3 is CASSLQAGAYNEQLF. CDR3 bases: TGTGCCAGCAGCTTACAAGCGGGTGCCTACAATGAGCAGCTCTTC. V is TRBV7-3 and J is TRBJ2-1; possible D gene TRBD2, 6 bases. The CDR3 totals 15 residues. Germline CDR1 and CDR2: SGHTA and FQGTGA.

This sequence joins TRBV5-1 and TRBJ2-7; the match to TRBD2 covers 8 bases. CDR1 and CDR2 (germline): SGHRS, YFSETQ. The CDR3 has 15 residues. V shed 3 bases, J shed 4 bases, and the junction held 9 bases outside the gene matches. The CDR3 DNA is TGCGCCAGCAGCTACTTCAGCGGGAGTCTTTACGAGCAGTACTTC. Amino acid sequence: CASSYFSGSLYEQYF.

This clone has just a few counts. This chain connects TRBV28 to TRBJ1-5; TRBD1 might be the D (6 bases). Between the trimmed V and J ends, which lost 4 bases and 9 bases, there was a span of 19 bases. The CDR3 has 15 residues. The germline V gene encodes CDR1 MDHEN and CDR2 SYDVKM. The CDR3 sequence: CASSSTDRDIRPQHF. CDR3 coding DNA: TGTGCCAGCAGTTCAACGGACAGAGACATCAGGCCCCAGCATTTT.

J is TRBJ1-1 and V is TRBV4-1; D unclear. Looked up from germline, CDR1 is MGHRA and CDR2 is YSYEKL. This CDR3 spans 14 amino acids. Trimming pared 1 base from V and 1 base from J, leaving 7 bases between. CDR3 region: CASSQVNSNTEAFF. The CDR3, as DNA: TGCGCCAGCAGCCAAGTTAATTCGAACACTGAAGCTTTCTTT.

This clone came up once. This CDR3 is CASSPLGLGDDEQYF. In DNA, the CDR3 is TGTGCCAGTAGTCCCCTGGGACTAGGAGACGACGAGCAGTACTTC. The V gene is TRBV19, the J gene TRBJ2-7; 8 bases align to TRBD2. CDR3 length: 15 residues. V lost 5 bases and J lost 5; bases outside the gene matches: 11. The germline gives CDR1 LNHDA, CDR2 SQIVND (reference sequence).

The V and J genes are TRBV10-3 and TRBJ2-1, with 10 nucleotides matching TRBD2. The CDR3 runs 17 residues. Germline V lookup: CDR1 ENHRY, CDR2 SYGVKD. V dropped 2 bases and J dropped 8; count of bases not matched to a gene: 12. CDR3 in amino acids: CAISETSFSGGIDEQFF. The DNA of the CDR3 is TGTGCCATCAGTGAGACCTCTTTTAGCGGGGGGATCGATGAGCAGTTCTTC.

The chain is built from TRBV5-1 and TRBJ1-4, with 11 bases identical to TRBD1. The CDR3 spans 16 residues. CDR1 and CDR2 (germline): SGHRS, YFSETQ. Germline trimming cut 4 bases from V and 4 bases from J; bases unmatched to any gene: 6. The chain's CDR3 is CASSIGQGAVNEKLFF. As DNA, the CDR3 is TGCGCCAGCAGCATCGGACAGGGGGCGGTTAATGAAAAACTGTTTTTT.

V is TRBV6-1 and J is TRBJ1-3; D gene uncertain. The V and J ends lost 0 bases and 0 bases respectively, with 6 bases between them. The CDR3 covers 15 residues. The V gene's germline CDR1 is MNHNS and CDR2 SASEGT. CDR3 sequence: CASSEAEDSGNTIYF. The DNA of the CDR3 is TGTGCCAGCAGTGAAGCCGAGGACTCTGGAAACACCATATATTTT.